A single TCR beta chain is shown here with its context. The sample belongs to a study of blood T cells in healthy people across ages. Germline values: CDR1 SQVTM, CDR2 ANQGSEA. The CDR3 totals 11 residues. Alongside a J-beta primer mix, a sample-barcoded 5' primer served in a second PCR lasting about 6 to 12 cycles. Sequencing yielded, for each sample, at least 3 million paired-end reads carrying CDR3. MiXCR was run by TCRdb on the 5' RACE reads, yielding one entry per CDR3 protein. Found here are some 1,000,000 distinct CDR3 sequences, 20% to 25% of them singletons; the top ten hold 0.65% to 0.95%. This same sample was also part of a study on T cells of mothers and their children. That paper notes: Per mother, over 9 million TCR beta CDR3 reads were obtained; per child, approximately 3 million.

The receptor was isolated from a girl aged 2-10 years in good health. The genes are TRBV29-1 and TRBJ2-5; 7 nucleotides line up with TRBD1. The J call may be incorrect, as the DNA end agrees better with TRBJ2-7. The sample was blood. CDR3 loop: CSGYRGHEQYF. CDR3 DNA: TGCAGCGGATACAGGGGCCACGAGCAGTACTTC.